The clone carrying this T cell receptor beta chain was counted between two and nine times. These data belong to a study of blood T cell repertoires in COVID-19. CDR3 length equals 16 residues. Germline CDR1 LNHDA, CDR2 SQIVND (reference sequence). V lost 4 bases to trimming and J lost 6 bases; unmatched junction nucleotides: 9. In the original processing: Using reference gene primer amplification, nucleated cell counts were estimated. Some clones are missing from TCRdb's copy, which holds only in-frame ones; the method was immunoSEQ multiplex PCR. V and J calls and clone size are copied from that table; D and trimming were computed from the DNA. The repertoire holds 150,000 or so clones, with roughly 80% as singletons. Two negative PCRs, clearance, or symptom resolution were required of recovered Cohort 3 donors.

The gene calls are TRBV19 and TRBJ1-6; 7 bases are a match to TRBD1. Material: PBMCs or T cells enriched from blood (not recorded which). This TCR derives from a man aged 45-65 years who had recovered from COVID-19. DNA for the CDR3: TGTGCCAGTAGTACGCGTCGTACAGGGGTTAATTCACCCCTCCACTTT. Translating it yields CASSTRRTGVNSPLHF.